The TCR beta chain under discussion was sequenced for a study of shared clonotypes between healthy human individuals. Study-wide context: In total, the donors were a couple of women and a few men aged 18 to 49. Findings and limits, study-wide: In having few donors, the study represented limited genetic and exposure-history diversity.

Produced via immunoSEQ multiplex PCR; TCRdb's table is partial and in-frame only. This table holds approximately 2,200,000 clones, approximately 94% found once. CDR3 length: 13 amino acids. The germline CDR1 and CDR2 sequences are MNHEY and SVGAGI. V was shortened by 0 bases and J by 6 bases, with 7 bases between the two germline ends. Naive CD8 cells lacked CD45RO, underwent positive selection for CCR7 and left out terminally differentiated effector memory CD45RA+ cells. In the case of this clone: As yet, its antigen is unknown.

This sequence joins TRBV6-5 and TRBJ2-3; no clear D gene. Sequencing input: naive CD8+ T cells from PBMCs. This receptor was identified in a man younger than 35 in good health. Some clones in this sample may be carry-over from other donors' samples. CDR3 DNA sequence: TGTGCCAGCAGTTACTCCCCCCGGGATACGCAGTATTTT. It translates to CASSYSPRDTQYF.